This T cell receptor beta chain was sequenced for a study of cytomegalovirus exposure and HLA in healthy donors. Study-wide results and limits: Further analysis was carried out later, and it showed several of the most significant clusters appearing linked to common viral pathogens. Later on, analysis showed that most CMV-associated TCR beta chains appeared to be HLA-restricted.

Notes on this clone: The antigen remains unidentified.

The V gene's germline CDR1 is SGHTA and CDR2 FQGTGA. V shed 5 bases and J 0 bases; nucleotides not matched to a gene: 10. The CDR3 runs 18 residues. Researchers ran the PCR with 60 Vbeta and 13 Jbeta primers. Here immunoSEQ multiplex PCR was the method, and the copy in TCRdb shows in-frame clones only, minus some. The repertoire holds fewer than 250,000 clones, with 60% to 80% as singletons. Material: PBMCs. The chain recombines TRBV7-3 with TRBJ2-2; 9 bases map to TRBD1. This clonotype originated in a man aged 18 to 35 in good health and CMV-seronegative. The CDR3 region has the DNA TGTGCCAGCAGCCCGGAAGGACAGGGGCCCGCGAACACCGGGGAGCTGTTTTTT. Translation: CASSPEGQGPANTGELFF.